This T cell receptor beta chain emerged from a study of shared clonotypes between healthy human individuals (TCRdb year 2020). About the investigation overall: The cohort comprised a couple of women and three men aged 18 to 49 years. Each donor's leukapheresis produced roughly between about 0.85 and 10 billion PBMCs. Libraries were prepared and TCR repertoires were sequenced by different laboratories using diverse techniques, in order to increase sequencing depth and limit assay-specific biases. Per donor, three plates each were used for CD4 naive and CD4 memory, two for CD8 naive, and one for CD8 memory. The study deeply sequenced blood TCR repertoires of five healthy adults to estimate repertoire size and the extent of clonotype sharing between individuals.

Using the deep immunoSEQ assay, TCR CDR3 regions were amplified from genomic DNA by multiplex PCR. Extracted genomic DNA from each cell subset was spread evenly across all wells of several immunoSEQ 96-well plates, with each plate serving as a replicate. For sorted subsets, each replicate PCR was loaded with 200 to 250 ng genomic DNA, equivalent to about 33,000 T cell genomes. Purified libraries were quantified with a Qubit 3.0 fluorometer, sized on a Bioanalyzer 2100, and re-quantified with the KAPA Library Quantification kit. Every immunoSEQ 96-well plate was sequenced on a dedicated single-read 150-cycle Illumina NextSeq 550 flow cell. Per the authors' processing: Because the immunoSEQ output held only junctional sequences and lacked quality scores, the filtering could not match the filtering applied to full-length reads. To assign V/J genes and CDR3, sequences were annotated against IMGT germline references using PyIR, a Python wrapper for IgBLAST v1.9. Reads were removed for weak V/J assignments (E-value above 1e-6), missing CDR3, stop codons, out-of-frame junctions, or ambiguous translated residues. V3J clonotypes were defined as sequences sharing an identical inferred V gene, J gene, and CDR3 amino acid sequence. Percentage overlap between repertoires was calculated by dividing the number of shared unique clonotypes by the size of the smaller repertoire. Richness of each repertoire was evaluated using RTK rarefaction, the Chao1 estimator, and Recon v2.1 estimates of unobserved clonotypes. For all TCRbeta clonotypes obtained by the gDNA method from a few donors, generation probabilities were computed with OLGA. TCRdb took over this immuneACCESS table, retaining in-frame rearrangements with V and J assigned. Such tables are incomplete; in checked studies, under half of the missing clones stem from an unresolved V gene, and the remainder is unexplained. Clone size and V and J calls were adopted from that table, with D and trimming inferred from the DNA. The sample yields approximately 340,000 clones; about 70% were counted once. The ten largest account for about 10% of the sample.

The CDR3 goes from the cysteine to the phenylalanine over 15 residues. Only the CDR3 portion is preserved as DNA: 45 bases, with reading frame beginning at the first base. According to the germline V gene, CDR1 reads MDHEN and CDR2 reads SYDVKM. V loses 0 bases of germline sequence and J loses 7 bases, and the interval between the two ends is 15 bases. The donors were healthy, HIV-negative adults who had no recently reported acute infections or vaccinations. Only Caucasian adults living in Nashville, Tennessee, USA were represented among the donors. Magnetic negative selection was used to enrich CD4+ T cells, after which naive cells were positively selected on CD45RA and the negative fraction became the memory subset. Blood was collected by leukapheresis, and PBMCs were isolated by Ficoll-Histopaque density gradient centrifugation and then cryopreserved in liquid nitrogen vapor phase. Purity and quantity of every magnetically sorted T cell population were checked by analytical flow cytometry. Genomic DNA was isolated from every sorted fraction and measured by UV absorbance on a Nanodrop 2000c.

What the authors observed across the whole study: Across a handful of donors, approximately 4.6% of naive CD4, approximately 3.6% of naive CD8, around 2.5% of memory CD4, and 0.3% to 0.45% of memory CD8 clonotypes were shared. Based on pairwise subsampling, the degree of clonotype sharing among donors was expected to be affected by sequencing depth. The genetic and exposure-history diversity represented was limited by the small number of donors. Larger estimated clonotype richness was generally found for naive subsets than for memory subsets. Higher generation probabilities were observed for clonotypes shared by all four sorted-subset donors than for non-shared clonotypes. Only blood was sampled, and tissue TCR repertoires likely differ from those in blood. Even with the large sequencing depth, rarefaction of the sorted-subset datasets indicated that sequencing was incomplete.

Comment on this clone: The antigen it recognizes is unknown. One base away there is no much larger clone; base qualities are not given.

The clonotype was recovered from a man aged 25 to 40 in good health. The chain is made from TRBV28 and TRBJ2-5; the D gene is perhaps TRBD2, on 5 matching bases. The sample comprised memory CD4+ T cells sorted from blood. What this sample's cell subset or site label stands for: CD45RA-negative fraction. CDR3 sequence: CASSLWLDSPGTQYF. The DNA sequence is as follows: TGTGCCAGCAGTTTATGGTTGGACTCCCCTGGGACCCAGTACTTC.